This T cell receptor (beta chain) was obtained from a study of blood T cell repertoires in COVID-19. On the study more broadly: Donors in the United States, Italy and Spain gave samples during acute or convalescent COVID-19.

The data were produced by immunoSEQ multiplex PCR, yet TCRdb's version contains in-frame clones alone and is incomplete. This sample has over 250,000 clones, with more than 70% found just once. Across 20 to 25 US areas, participants ranged in age from roughly 18 to 95 years. Germline V gene data show CDR1 as SGHRS and CDR2 as YFSETQ. The CDR3 consists of 14 residues. V was trimmed by 7 bases and J by 2 bases, leaving 12 bases between them. The chain couples TRBV5-1 to TRBJ2-2, with D possibly being TRBD1 (6 bases). Source material: PBMCs or T cells enriched from blood (not recorded which). The receptor comes from a woman younger than 45 who had recovered from COVID-19. For the CDR3, the DNA is TGCGCCAGCGAGGGGGTATTAAACACCGGGGAGCTGTTTTTT. This encodes CASEGVLNTGELFF.